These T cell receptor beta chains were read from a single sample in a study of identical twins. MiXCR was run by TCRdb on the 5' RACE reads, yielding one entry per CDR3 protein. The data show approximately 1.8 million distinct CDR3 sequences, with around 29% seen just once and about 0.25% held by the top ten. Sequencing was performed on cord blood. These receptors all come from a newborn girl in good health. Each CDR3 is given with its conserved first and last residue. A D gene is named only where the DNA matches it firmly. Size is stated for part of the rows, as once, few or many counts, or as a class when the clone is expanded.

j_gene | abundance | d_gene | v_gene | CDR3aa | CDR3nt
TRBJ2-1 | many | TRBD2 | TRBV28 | CASRTSGAYNEQFF | TGTGCCAGCAGGACTAGCGGGGCCTACAATGAGCAGTTCTTC
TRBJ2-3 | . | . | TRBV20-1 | CSARAGGAGTQYF | TGCAGTGCTAGAGCCGGGGGCGCGGGTACGCAGTATTTT
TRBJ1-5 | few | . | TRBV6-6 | CASSSGTGGSNQPQHF | TGTGCCAGCAGTTCGGGGACGGGGGGCAGCAATCAGCCCCAGCATTTT
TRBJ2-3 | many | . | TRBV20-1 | CSARWDTQYF | TGCAGTGCTAGATGGGATACGCAGTATTTT
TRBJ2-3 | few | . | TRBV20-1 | CSERGLLSTDTQYF | TGCAGTGAAAGGGGACTGCTTAGCACAGATACGCAGTATTTT
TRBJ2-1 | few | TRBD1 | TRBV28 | CATQVDRLYNEQFF | TGTGCCACCCAGGTGGACAGGCTCTACAATGAGCAGTTCTTC
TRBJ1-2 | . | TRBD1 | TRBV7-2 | CASRVRDRDNYGYTF | TGTGCCAGCAGGGTCCGCGACAGGGATAACTATGGCTACACCTTC
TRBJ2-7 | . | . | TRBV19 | CASRSSGTGIGYYEQYF | TGTGCCAGTAGGTCCTCGGGGACGGGGATCGGTTACTACGAGCAGTACTTC
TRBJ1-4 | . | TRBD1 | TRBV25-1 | CASSETGGFEKLFF | TGTGCCAGCAGTGAAACAGGGGGCTTTGAAAAACTGTTTTTT
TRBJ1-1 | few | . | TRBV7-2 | CASSFSQTEAFF | TGTGCCAGCAGCTTTTCACAAACTGAAGCTTTCTTT
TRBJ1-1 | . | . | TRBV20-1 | CSARDKKGVGAFF | TGCAGTGCTAGAGACAAAAAGGGAGTAGGAGCTTTCTTT
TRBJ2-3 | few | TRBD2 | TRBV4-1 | CASSQDGGGADTQYF | TGCGCCAGCAGCCAAGACGGGGGGGGCGCAGATACGCAGTATTTT
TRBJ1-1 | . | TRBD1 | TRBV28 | CASSLDPGQGIEAFF | TGTGCCAGCAGTTTGGATCCGGGACAGGGTATAGAAGCTTTCTTT
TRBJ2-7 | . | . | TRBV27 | CASSVKYNDQYF | TGTGCCAGCAGTGTTAAATACAATGACCAGTACTTC
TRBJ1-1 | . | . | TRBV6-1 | CASSEMAGSASGKAFF | TGTGCCAGCAGTGAAATGGCGGGAAGCGCGAGCGGGAAGGCTTTCTTT
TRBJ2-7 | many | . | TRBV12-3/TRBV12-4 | CASGKGSYEQYF | TGTGCCAGTGGGAAGGGGTCCTACGAGCAGTACTTC